The sequence of this TCR beta chain was determined in a study of blood T cell repertoires in COVID-19. Study at large: Samples came from the United States, Italy and Spain, spanning acute and convalescent COVID-19. PBMCs, B-cell-depleted T cells, or T cells were the source of the cDNA or gDNA that made up the material.

This CDR3 region has 13 residues. Trimming stripped 2 bases from V and 5 bases from J, with 9 bases between. Germline V gene data show CDR1 as MNHNY and CDR2 as SVGAGI (reference sequence). As processed by the authors: Amplification of reference gene primers provided the estimated nucleated cell counts. Method: immunoSEQ multiplex PCR; TCRdb's copy keeps in-frame clones and lacks some. V and J calls and clone size are those listed in that table; D and trimming were worked out from the DNA. This table holds 180,000 or so clones, over 75% found once. This sequence originates from a human donor with active or convalescent COVID-19. The donor label of this sample is uncertain. This sequence joins TRBV6-6 and TRBJ1-1; D is possibly TRBD1 (5 bases). The sequenced material came from peripheral blood. CDR3: CASSYDRGTEAFF. CDR3 sequence (DNA): TGTGCCAGCAGTTACGACAGAGGAACTGAAGCTTTCTTT.